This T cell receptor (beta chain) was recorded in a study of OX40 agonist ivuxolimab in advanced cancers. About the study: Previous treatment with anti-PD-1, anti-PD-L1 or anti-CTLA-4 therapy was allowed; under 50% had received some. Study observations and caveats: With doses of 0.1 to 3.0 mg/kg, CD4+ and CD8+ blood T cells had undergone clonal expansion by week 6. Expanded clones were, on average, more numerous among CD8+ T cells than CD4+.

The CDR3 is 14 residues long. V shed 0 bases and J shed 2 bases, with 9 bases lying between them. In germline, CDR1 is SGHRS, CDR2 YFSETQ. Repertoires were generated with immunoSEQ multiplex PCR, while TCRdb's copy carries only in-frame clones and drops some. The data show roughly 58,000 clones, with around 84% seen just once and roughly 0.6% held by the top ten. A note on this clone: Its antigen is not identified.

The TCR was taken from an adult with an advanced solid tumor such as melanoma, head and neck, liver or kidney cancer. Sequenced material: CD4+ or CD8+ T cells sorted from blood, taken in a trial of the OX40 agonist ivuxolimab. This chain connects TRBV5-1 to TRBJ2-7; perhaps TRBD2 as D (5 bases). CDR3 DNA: TGCGCCAGCAGCTTGGAACCGGGGACCTACGAGCAGTACTTC. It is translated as CASSLEPGTYEQYF.